One TCR beta chain is described in this entry. The specificity of this receptor is unknown. Base qualities are missing; no much larger clone stands one base away. The entry originates in a study of shared clonotypes between healthy human individuals (dated by TCRdb to the early 2020s). Regarding the research as a whole: The cohort comprised a couple of women and a few men aged 18 to 49 years. For each donor, three plates each were used for CD4 naive and CD4 memory, two plates were used for CD8 naive, and one plate was used for CD8 memory. The study deeply sequenced blood TCR repertoires of five healthy adults to estimate repertoire size and the extent of clonotype sharing between individuals. To increase sequencing depth and limit assay-specific biases, different laboratories used diverse techniques to prepare libraries and sequence TCR repertoires. Leukapheresis yielded between about 0.94 and 9.5 billion PBMCs per donor. Paper-wide results and their limitations: Incomplete sequencing was indicated by rarefaction of sorted-subset datasets, despite the large sequencing depth. Naive subsets generally had larger estimated clonotype richness than memory subsets did. Compared with non-shared clonotypes, the clonotypes found in all four sorted-subset donors had higher generation probabilities. Sharing across a handful of donors was observed for approximately 5% of naive CD4, about 3.2% of naive CD8, 2.3% of memory CD4, and about 0.4% of memory CD8 clonotypes. Sampling was limited to blood, and TCR repertoires in tissue likely differ from TCR repertoires in blood. Because the study included only a small number of donors, the genetic and exposure-history diversity represented was limited. Pairwise subsampling led to the expectation that sequencing depth would affect the degree of clonotype sharing among donors.

Reading the germline V gene gives CDR1 MNHNS and CDR2 SASEGT. The CDR3, from cysteine to phenylalanine, totals 21 residues. The retained sequence is limited to the CDR3, 63 bases, with the frame set at the first base. After removal of 2 bases from V and 4 bases from J, the junction retains 21 bases not matched to a gene. TCR CDR3 regions were amplified from genomic DNA by multiplex PCR using the deep immunoSEQ assay. Extracted genomic DNA from each cell subset was spread evenly across all wells of several immunoSEQ 96-well plates, with each plate serving as a replicate. For sorted subsets, around 200 ng genomic DNA, equal to some 28,000 T cell genomes, was loaded into each replicate PCR. The purified libraries were quantified using a Qubit 3.0 fluorometer, sized with a Bioanalyzer 2100, and then quantified again using the KAPA Library Quantification kit. Every immunoSEQ 96-well plate was sequenced on a dedicated single-read 150-cycle Illumina NextSeq 550 flow cell. In the authors' own workflow: Because the immunoSEQ output included only junctional sequences and no quality scores, the filtering could not be the same as the filtering used for full-length reads. To assign V/J genes and CDR3, sequences were annotated using PyIR, a Python wrapper for IgBLAST v1.9, with IMGT germline references. Reads were removed for weak V/J assignments (E-value above 1e-6), missing CDR3, stop codons, out-of-frame junctions, or ambiguous translated residues. A V3J clonotype was defined by an identical inferred V gene, J gene, and CDR3 amino acid sequence. Percentage overlap between repertoires was calculated by dividing the number of shared unique clonotypes by the size of the smaller repertoire. RTK rarefaction, the Chao1 estimator, and Recon v2.1 estimates of unobserved clonotypes were used to assess repertoire richness. For all TCRbeta clonotypes obtained by the gDNA method from several donors, generation probabilities were computed with OLGA. Sourced from immuneACCESS, this table was stored by TCRdb with only in-frame sequences that have V and J called. A share of the clones is absent; for the studies checked, an unresolved V gene accounts for under half, and the remainder has no known explanation. The V and J calls and clone size come from that table; D and trimming were worked out from the DNA. This sample holds 950,000 to 1,100,000 clones; about four fifths were observed only once. Jointly, the top ten make up roughly 0.62% of the sample.

Healthy HIV-negative adults with no recently reported acute infections or vaccinations were included as donors. Only Caucasian adults living in Nashville, Tennessee, USA were represented among the donors. CD4+ T cells were enriched by magnetic negative selection, after which naive cells were positively selected on CD45RA and the negative fraction was taken as the memory subset. Blood was collected by leukapheresis, and PBMCs were isolated by Ficoll-Histopaque density gradient centrifugation and then cryopreserved in liquid nitrogen vapor phase. Analytical flow cytometry was used to check the purity and quantity of every magnetically sorted T cell population. Genomic DNA was isolated from every sorted fraction and measured by UV absorbance on a Nanodrop 2000c.

The material sequenced was memory CD4+ T cells from PBMCs. In light of the paper, this sample's cell subset or site label describes: CD45RA-negative fraction. This sequence was found in a man aged 18-30 years in good health. Some clones in this sample may be carry-over from other donors' samples. This chain is built from TRBV6-1 and TRBJ2-5, and 11 junction bases match TRBD2. The CDR3 corresponds to CASSELYSGTSGTYPPETQYF. The nucleotide sequence reads as follows: TGTGCCAGCAGTGAACTATACTCCGGGACTAGCGGAACCTATCCCCCAGAGACCCAGTACTTC.